Reported below is one T cell receptor (beta chain). RNA transcripts were the template, and TCR beta CDR3 regions were amplified from them. First-round RT-PCR relied on HTBI primers, and a second-round multiplex PCR came next. TCRdb fed the multiplex PCR reads into MiXCR, producing one record per CDR3 protein. The data contain around 340,000 distinct CDR3 sequences, roughly 17% of them singletons. This specimen comes from a study of Graves' ophthalmopathy and Graves' hyperthyroidism. The CDR3 contains 14 residues. Looked up from germline, CDR1 is SGHDT and CDR2 is YYEEEE. V lost 4 bases, J lost 2 bases, and 13 bases lay in between.

The clonotype comes from an adult man with Graves' ophthalmopathy. Sequencing used peripheral blood. The chain recombines TRBV5-6 with TRBJ2-7; unclear D gene. In nucleotides, the CDR3 is TGTGCCAGCAGCCCAGGTCATCTTCCCTACGAGCAGTACTTC. Translation gives CASSPGHLPYEQYF. Full variable domain (outside the CDR3, taken from reference TRBV5-6 and TRBJ2-7): DAGVTQSPTHLIKTRGQQVTLRCSPKSGHDTVSWYQQALGQGPQFIFQYYEEEERQRGNFPDRFSGHQFPNYSSELNVNALLLGDSALYLCASSPGHLPYEQYFGPGTRLTVT.